The 12 T cell receptor beta chains given below trace back to one sample, sequenced in a study of T cell repertoires in cytomegalovirus infection. TCRdb ran MiXCR on the reads and lists one entry per CDR3 protein. The profile shows about 450,000 distinct CDR3 sequences, about a third of them singletons. Sequencing used PBMCs. The receptors here all came from a human donor in good health (CMV status not recorded). Some clones in this sample may be carry-over from other donors' samples.

The chain employs TRBV19 and TRBJ1-1; D is unclear. Germline lookup yields CDR1 LNHDA and CDR2 SQIVND (reference sequence). The CDR3 has 13 amino acids. Trimming cost V 5 bases and J 3 bases, with 10 bases left between them. DNA for the CDR3: TGTGCCAGTAGTGCACCCGCCTACACTGAAGCTTTCTTT. Translated: CASSAPAYTEAFF.

This clonotype has more than one count but fewer than ten. The gene calls are TRBV7-9 and TRBJ2-3; D remains unclear. Germline V gene data show CDR1 as SEHNR and CDR2 as FQNEAQ (reference sequence). The CDR3 spans 12 residues. V lost 5 bases to trimming and J lost 6 bases, with 9 bases between them. CDR3 loop: CASSPRWDTQYF. In DNA form, the CDR3 reads TGTGCCAGCAGCCCCCGGTGGGATACGCAGTATTTT.

On this clonotype itself: A read error may produce the germline difference seen at one junction end. The chain employs TRBV30 and TRBJ1-5, with TRBD1 as a possible D gene (5 bases). Looked up from germline, CDR1 is GTSNPN and CDR2 is SVGIG (reference sequence). The CDR3 is made up of 14 amino acids. For the CDR3, the DNA is TGTGACTGGGGTAAGGGGATGGGCAATCAGCCCCAGCATTTT. Amino acids: CDWGKGMGNQPQHF. Combining the CDR3 with reference TRBV30 and TRBJ1-5 gives the whole variable domain SQTIHQWPATLVQPVGSPLSLECTVEGTSNPNLYWYRQAAGRGLQLLFYSVGIGQISSEVPQNLSASRPQDRQFILSSKKLLLSDSGFYLCDWGKGMGNQPQHFGDGTRLSIL.

The DNA of the CDR3 is TGTGCCAGCAGAGGGAGTCCCTTTGACGGAAACAATGAGCAGTTCTTC. Amino acid sequence: CASRGSPFDGNNEQFF. The rearrangement joins TRBV6-4 to TRBJ2-1; a weak D match, TRBD2 (5 bases). Germline V gene data show CDR1 as MRHNA and CDR2 as SNTAGT. Deletions cut 6 bases from V and 5 bases from J, with 20 bases between. This CDR3 region has 16 residues.

This clonotype was seen at least ten times. V usage is TRBV7-8 and J usage is TRBJ1-5; a possible D gene is TRBD1 (5 bases). The CDR3 sequence is 16 residues long. CDR1 is SGHVS and CDR2 is FQNEAQ in the germline V gene. Trimming removed 5 bases at V and 0 bases at J, with 14 bases between. CDR3 coding DNA: TGTGCCAGCAGCCCCCGGACACGATATAGCAATCAGCCCCAGCATTTT. The encoded protein is CASSPRTRYSNQPQHF. Combining the CDR3 with reference TRBV7-8 and TRBJ1-5 gives the whole variable domain GAGVSQSPRYKVAKRGQDVALRCDPISGHVSLFWYQQALGQGPEFLTYFQNEAQLDKSGLPSDRFFAERPEGSVSTLKIQRTQQEDSAVYLCASSPRTRYSNQPQHFGDGTRLSIL.

This clonotype occurred a few times. The rearrangement uses TRBV19 and TRBJ2-1; 9 nucleotides align to TRBD2. This CDR3 has 18 amino acids. Per germline, CDR1 LNHDA and CDR2 SQIVND (reference sequence). The V gene end was trimmed by 2 bases and the J gene end by 6 bases; junction bases not matched to a gene: 14. CDR3: CASSINGKRGVLSNEQFF. For the CDR3, the DNA is TGTGCCAGTAGTATAAATGGAAAGCGGGGGGTGCTGAGCAATGAGCAGTTCTTC.

The CDR3 region is CASSGRPGGDNEQFF. The DNA for the CDR3 is TGTGCCAGCAGTGGTCGCCCGGGCGGAGACAATGAGCAGTTCTTC. The V gene is TRBV6-6, the J gene TRBJ2-1; D is unclear. Germline CDR1 is MNHNY and CDR2 is SVGAGI (reference sequence). The CDR3 extends over 15 amino acids. V was trimmed by 5 bases and J by 5 bases, leaving 16 bases between them.

The V and J genes are TRBV3-1 and TRBJ1-3; no definite D call. Germline V gene sequence: CDR1 LGHDT, CDR2 YNNKEL (reference sequence). There are 15 residues in the CDR3. Trimming pared 0 bases from V and 3 bases from J, leaving 9 bases between. As DNA, the CDR3 is TGTGCCAGCAGCCAAGAAACCCAAGATGGAAACACCATATATTTT. Its translation is CASSQETQDGNTIYF.

This clonotype occurred a few times. The chain is built from TRBV24-1 and TRBJ2-1; the match to TRBD1 covers 8 bases. Germline trimming cut 3 bases from V and 4 bases from J; bases unmatched to any gene: 7. CDR1 KGHDR and CDR2 SFDVKD come from the germline V gene. This CDR3 is 16 amino acids long. CDR3 in amino acids: CATSDHDRGGYNEQFF. The DNA for the CDR3 is TGTGCCACCAGTGATCACGACAGGGGCGGATACAATGAGCAGTTCTTC.

Comments on this clonotype: With a much larger clone just one base away, this may be a read error. The final CDR3 position lacks the conserved phenylalanine or tryptophan, pointing to a likely read error. J is TRBJ2-1 and V is TRBV7-2; 8 nucleotides match TRBD2. This CDR3 is built from 15 residues. The germline V gene has CDR1 SGHTA and CDR2 FQGNSA. The ends lost 5 bases at V and 4 bases at J; junction bases unmatched: 7. In nucleotides, the CDR3 is TGTGCCAGCAGCCCTAGGGCGGGGGGTTACAATGAGCAGTTCTCC. Its translation is CASSPRAGGYNEQFS.

This clonotype showed up just a few times. This chain connects TRBV27 to TRBJ2-2; a weak D match, TRBD2 (5 bases). Trimming stripped 7 bases from V and 0 bases from J, with 12 bases between. The CDR3 has 15 amino acids. CDR1 and CDR2 from the germline V gene are MNHEY and SMNVEV (reference sequence). In nucleotides, the CDR3 is TGTGCCAGCACCCGAGGGCGCGCGAACACCGGGGAGCTGTTTTTT. The encoded protein is CASTRGRANTGELFF.

This chain uses TRBV4-3 with TRBJ1-2, with a weak D call TRBD1 (6 bases). Germline V gene lookup returns CDR1 LGHNA and CDR2 YSLEER. The CDR3 extends over 14 amino acids. Trimming took 1 base from V and 7 from J, leaving 13 bases between them. This CDR3 reads CASSQVLGAGGYTF. The CDR3, as DNA: TGCGCCAGCAGCCAAGTTTTGGGGGCTGGTGGCTACACCTTC.